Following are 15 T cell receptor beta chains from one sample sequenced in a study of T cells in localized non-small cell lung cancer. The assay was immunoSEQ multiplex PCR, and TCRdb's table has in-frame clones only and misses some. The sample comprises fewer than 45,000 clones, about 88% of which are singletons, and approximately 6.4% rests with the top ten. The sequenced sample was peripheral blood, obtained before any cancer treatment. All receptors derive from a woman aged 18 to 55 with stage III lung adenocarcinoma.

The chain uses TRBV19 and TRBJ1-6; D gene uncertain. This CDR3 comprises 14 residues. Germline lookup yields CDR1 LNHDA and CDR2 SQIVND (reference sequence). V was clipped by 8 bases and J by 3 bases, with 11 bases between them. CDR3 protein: CASSYGVYNSPLHF. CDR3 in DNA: TGTGCCAGTTCCTACGGAGTCTATAATTCACCCCTCCACTTT.

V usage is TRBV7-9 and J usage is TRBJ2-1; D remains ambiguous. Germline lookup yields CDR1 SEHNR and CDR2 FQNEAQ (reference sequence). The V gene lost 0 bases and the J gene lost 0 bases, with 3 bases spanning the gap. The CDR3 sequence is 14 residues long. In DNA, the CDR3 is TGTGCCAGCAGCTTAGCGAGCTCCTACAATGAGCAGTTCTTC. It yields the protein CASSLASSYNEQFF.

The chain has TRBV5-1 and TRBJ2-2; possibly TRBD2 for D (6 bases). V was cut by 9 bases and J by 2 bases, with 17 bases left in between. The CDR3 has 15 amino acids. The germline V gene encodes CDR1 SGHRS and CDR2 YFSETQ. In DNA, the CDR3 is TGCGCCACTACCCGGGGGAGGCGCAACACCGGGGAGCTGTTTTTT. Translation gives CATTRGRRNTGELFF.

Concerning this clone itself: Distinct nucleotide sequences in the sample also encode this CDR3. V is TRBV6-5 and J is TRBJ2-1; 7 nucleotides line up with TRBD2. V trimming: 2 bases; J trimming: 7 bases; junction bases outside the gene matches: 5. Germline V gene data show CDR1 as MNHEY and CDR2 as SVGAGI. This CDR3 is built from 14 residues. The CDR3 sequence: CASSYGGGGNEQFF. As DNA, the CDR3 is TGTGCCAGCAGTTACGGCGGGGGAGGGAATGAGCAGTTCTTC.

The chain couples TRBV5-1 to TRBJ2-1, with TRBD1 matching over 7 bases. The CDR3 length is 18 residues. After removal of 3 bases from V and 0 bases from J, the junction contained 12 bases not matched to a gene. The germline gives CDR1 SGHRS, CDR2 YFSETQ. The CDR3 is CASSSFRQGRSSYNEQFF. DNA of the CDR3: TGCGCCAGCAGCTCGTTTCGACAGGGAAGAAGCTCCTACAATGAGCAGTTCTTC.

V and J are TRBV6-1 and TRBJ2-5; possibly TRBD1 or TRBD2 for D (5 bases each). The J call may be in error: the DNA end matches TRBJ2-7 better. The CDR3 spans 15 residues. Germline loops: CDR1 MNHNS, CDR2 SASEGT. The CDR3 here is CASSQISGSSYEQYF. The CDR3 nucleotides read TGTGCCAGCAGTCAAATCTCAGGGAGCTCCTACGAGCAGTACTTC.

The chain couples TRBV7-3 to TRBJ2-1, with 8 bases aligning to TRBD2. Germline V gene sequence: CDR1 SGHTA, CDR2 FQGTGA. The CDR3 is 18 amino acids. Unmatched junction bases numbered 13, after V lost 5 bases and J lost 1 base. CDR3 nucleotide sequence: TGTGCCAGCAGCCCGCACGCACTAGCGGATAATTCCTACAATGAGCAGTTCTTC. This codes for CASSPHALADNSYNEQFF. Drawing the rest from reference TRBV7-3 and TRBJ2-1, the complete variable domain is GAGVSQTPSNKVTEKGKYVELRCDPISGHTALYWYRQSLGQGPEFLIYFQGTGAADDSGLPNDRFFAVRPEGSVSTLKIQRTERGDSAVYLCASSPHALADNSYNEQFFGPGTRLTVL.

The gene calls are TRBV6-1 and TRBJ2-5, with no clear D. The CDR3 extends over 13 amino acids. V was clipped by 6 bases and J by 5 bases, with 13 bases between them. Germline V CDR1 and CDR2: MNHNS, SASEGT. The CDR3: CASSPAPTETQYF. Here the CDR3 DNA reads TGTGCCAGCAGCCCCGCGCCCACCGAGACCCAGTACTTC.

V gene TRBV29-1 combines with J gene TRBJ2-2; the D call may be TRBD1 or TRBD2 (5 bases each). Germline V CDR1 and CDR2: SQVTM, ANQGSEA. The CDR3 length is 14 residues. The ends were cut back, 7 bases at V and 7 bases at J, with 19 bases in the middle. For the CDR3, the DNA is TGCAGCGCCCAAGGGACGGACTTCTACGGGGAGCTGTTTTTT. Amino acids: CSAQGTDFYGELFF.

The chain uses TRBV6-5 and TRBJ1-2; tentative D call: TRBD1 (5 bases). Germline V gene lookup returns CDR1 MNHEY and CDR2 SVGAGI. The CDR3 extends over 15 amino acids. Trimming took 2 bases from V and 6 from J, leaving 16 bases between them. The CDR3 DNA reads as TGTGCCAGCAGTTACAGGAGAAGGGGTGAGGATGGCTACACCTTC. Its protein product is CASSYRRRGEDGYTF.

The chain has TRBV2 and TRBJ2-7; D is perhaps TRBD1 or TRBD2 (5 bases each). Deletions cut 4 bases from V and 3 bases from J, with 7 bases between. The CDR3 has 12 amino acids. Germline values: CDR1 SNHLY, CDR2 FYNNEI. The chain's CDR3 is CASSGGIYEQYF. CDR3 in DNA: TGTGCCAGCAGTGGGGGGATCTACGAGCAGTACTTC.

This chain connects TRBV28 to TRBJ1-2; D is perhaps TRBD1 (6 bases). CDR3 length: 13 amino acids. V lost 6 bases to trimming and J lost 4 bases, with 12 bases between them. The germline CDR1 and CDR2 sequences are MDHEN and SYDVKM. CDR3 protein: CASRLQGSYGYTF. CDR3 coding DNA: TGTGCCAGCAGACTACAGGGAAGCTATGGCTACACCTTC.

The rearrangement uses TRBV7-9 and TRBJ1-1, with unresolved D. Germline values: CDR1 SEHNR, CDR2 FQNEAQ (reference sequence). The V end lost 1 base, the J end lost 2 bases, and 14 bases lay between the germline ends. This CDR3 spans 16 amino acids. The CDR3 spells CASSLGAIQGNTEAFF. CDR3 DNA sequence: TGTGCCAGCAGCTTAGGGGCTATCCAAGGAAACACTGAAGCTTTCTTT.

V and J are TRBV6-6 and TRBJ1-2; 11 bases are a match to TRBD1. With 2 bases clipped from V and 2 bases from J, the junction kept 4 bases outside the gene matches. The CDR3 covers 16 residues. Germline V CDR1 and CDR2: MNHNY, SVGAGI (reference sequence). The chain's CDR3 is CASSYGRDRGNYGYTF. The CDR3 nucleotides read TGTGCCAGCAGTTACGGGCGGGACAGGGGGAACTATGGCTACACCTTC.

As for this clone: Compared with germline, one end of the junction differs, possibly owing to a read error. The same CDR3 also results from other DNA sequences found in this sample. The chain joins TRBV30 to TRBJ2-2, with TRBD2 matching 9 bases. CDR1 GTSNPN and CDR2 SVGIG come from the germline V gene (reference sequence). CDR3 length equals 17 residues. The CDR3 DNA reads TGTGCCTGGAGTAAGATCGCGGGGGGGGTTTACACCGGAGAGCTGTTTTTT. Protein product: CAWSKIAGGVYTGELFF.